The next 12 T cell receptor beta chains were all read from a single sample in a study of cytomegalovirus exposure and HLA in healthy donors. Assay used: immunoSEQ multiplex PCR; TCRdb lists only in-frame clones, some missing. The table records more than 50,000 clones, just under 95% of them present only once. The sequenced sample was PBMCs. These receptors came from a man between 18 and 29 years old in good health and CMV-seronegative.

CDR3 protein: CASSLSVTSLGEQYF. The DNA for the CDR3 is TGTGCCAGCAGTTTATCGGTGACTAGCTTAGGCGAGCAGTACTTC. The chain uses TRBV27 and TRBJ2-7; TRBD2 agrees at 7 bases. The CDR3 contains 15 residues. V lost 0 bases to trimming and J lost 6 bases; unmatched junction nucleotides: 8. CDR1 is MNHEY, CDR2 SMNVEV, per germline (reference sequence).

The chain is built from TRBV18 and TRBJ2-1; the match to TRBD2 covers 10 bases. Germline lookup yields CDR1 KGHSH and CDR2 LQKENI. Trimming at V came to 0 bases and at J to 6 bases, leaving 2 bases not matched to a gene. This CDR3 comprises 15 residues. For the CDR3, the DNA is TGTGCCAGCTCACCACCCTCTAGCGGGAGCAATGAGCAGTTCTTC. Translating gives CASSPPSSGSNEQFF.

DNA for the CDR3: TGTGCCAGCAATATGAGGGCCTCTCGGGATCAGCCCCAGCATTTT. Protein: CASNMRASRDQPQHF. The chain combines TRBV6-4 with TRBJ1-5; D call uncertain. CDR3 length equals 15 residues. Germline V gene lookup returns CDR1 MRHNA and CDR2 SNTAGT. V was shortened by 7 bases and J by 5 bases, with 18 bases between the two germline ends.

V usage is TRBV5-1 and J usage is TRBJ2-1, with 13 bases fitting TRBD2. Germline CDR1 is SGHRS and CDR2 is YFSETQ. The CDR3 sequence is 15 residues long. Trimming took 4 bases from V and 9 from J; bases not matched to a gene: 7. Written as DNA, the CDR3 is TGCGCCAGCAGCCCCGGACTAGCGGGAGAATTTGAGCAGTTCTTC. This encodes CASSPGLAGEFEQFF. The full variable domain, in which reference TRBV5-1 and TRBJ2-1 provide the parts outside the CDR3, is KAGVTQTPRYLIKTRGQQVTLSCSPISGHRSVSWYQQTPGQGLQFLFEYFSETQRNKGNFPGRFSGRQFSNSRSEMNVSTLELGDSALYLCASSPGLAGEFEQFFGPGTRLTVL.

This clone was seen just once. This sequence joins TRBV19 and TRBJ2-1; 8 bases match TRBD1. V was clipped by 4 bases and J by 8 bases; unmatched bases: 1. The CDR3 sequence is 12 residues long. Germline values: CDR1 LNHDA, CDR2 SQIVND (reference sequence). The CDR3 region is CASSTTGDEQFF. CDR3 DNA: TGTGCCAGTAGTACGACAGGGGATGAGCAGTTCTTC.

The rearrangement uses TRBV19 and TRBJ1-5; no clear D gene. Germline CDR1 LNHDA, CDR2 SQIVND (reference sequence). This CDR3 spans 13 amino acids. Trimming shortened V by 7 bases and J by 1 base, and 8 bases separated the two germline ends. This chain's CDR3 is CASNTGSNQPQHF. CDR3 sequence (DNA): TGTGCCAGTAATACGGGGAGCAATCAGCCCCAGCATTTT.

The chain recombines TRBV20-1 with TRBJ1-1, with D possibly TRBD1 on 5 matching bases. The CDR3 has 11 residues. V dropped 4 bases and J dropped 7 bases, with 10 bases sitting between them. The germline V gene encodes CDR1 DFQATT and CDR2 SNEGSKA (reference sequence). DNA for the CDR3: TGCAGTGCTACCAGGGATCTTGAAGCTTTCTTT. Amino acids: CSATRDLEAFF.

This chain uses TRBV21-1 with TRBJ1-1. TRBV21-1 represents a pseudogene. This CDR3 comprises 13 residues. CDR3 nucleotides: TGTGCCAGCAGCCCCCGCCGGAGAGCTGAAGCTTTCTTT. This encodes CASSPRRRAEAFF.

This clone came up once. The chain combines TRBV2 with TRBJ2-5; 9 bases line up with TRBD1. Per germline, CDR1 SNHLY and CDR2 FYNNEI. V shed 4 bases, J shed 2 bases, and the junction held 2 bases outside the gene matches. The length of the CDR3 is 14 residues. CDR3 in DNA: TGTGCCAGCAGTGGACAGGGGGGACAAGAGACCCAGTACTTC. Translating it yields CASSGQGGQETQYF.

This clone was counted a few times. This chain links TRBV14 with TRBJ2-7; D is uncertain. CDR3 length: 12 amino acids. Germline loops: CDR1 SGHDN, CDR2 FVKESK. The germline V and J ends were trimmed by 5 bases and 0 bases, with 5 bases remaining between them. The CDR3 here is CASSLSSYEQYF. The CDR3 DNA sequence: TGTGCCAGCAGCTTGAGCTCCTACGAGCAGTACTTC.

The rearrangement joins TRBV11-2 to TRBJ2-3; 11 bases fit TRBD2. In germline, CDR1 is SGHAT, CDR2 FQNNGV. The V gene end was trimmed by 2 bases and the J gene end by 3 bases; junction bases not matched to a gene: 1. The CDR3 runs to 15 residues. DNA of the CDR3: TGTGCCAGCAGCTTACGGACTAGCGGGACAGATACGCAGTATTTT. Protein: CASSLRTSGTDTQYF.

The chain recombines TRBV25-1 with TRBJ2-5; no reliable D call. Per germline, CDR1 MGHDK and CDR2 SYGVNS. V was clipped by 4 bases and J by 9 bases, with 9 bases between them. This CDR3 is built from 11 residues. CDR3 sequence (DNA): TGTGCCAGCAGTGCAGACTTTCCCCAGTACTTC. Amino acids: CASSADFPQYF. Filled out from reference TRBV25-1 and TRBJ2-5, the complete variable domain reads EADIYQTPRYLVIGTGKKITLECSQTMGHDKMYWYQQDPGMELHLIHYSYGVNSTEKGDLSSESTVSRIRTEHFPLTLESARPSHTSQYLCASSADFPQYFGPGTRLLVL.